This entry is about one T cell receptor (beta chain). Antigen: not known. Specified time point: persistent/refractory GD, antithyroid drugs over 5 years with positive TRAb. PBMCs provided the RNA from which the TCR library was made. Approximately 10 milliliters of peripheral blood went into EDTA tubes. This specimen belongs to a study of regulatory T cells in long-lasting Graves disease. Study conclusions and caveats: Fewer public clonotypes were shared by new patients (roughly 970) than by persistent patients (roughly 2,500). TRBV28, TRBJ1-2 and TRBJ2-5 emerged as the favored segments in persistent disease. Newly diagnosed Graves' patients exceeded persistent ones in TCR diversity.

Germline V gene data show CDR1 as SGHRS and CDR2 as YFSETQ. Trimming cost V 4 bases and J 2 bases, with 12 bases left between them. There are 14 residues in the CDR3. Library construction for TCR beta used iRepertoire HTBI primers and Arm-PCR of CDR3 regions. MiXCR, run by TCRdb on the multiplex PCR reads, gives a single entry per CDR3 protein. The table shows a few hundred thousand distinct CDR3 sequences, with 22% occurring only once. The starting material was peripheral blood mononuclear cells (PBMCs), obtained when the disease was refractory, from a patient treated with antithyroid drugs. The origin of this receptor is a female donor with Graves disease. The genes are TRBV5-1 and TRBJ1-1; D gene uncertain. CDR3 protein: CASSPQDRNTEAFF. As DNA, the CDR3 is TGCGCCAGCAGCCCCCAGGACCGAAACACTGAAGCTTTCTTT.